Following are 27 T cell receptor beta chains from one sample sequenced in a study of blood T cell repertoires in COVID-19. Assay used: immunoSEQ multiplex PCR; TCRdb lists only in-frame clones, some missing. Among about 300,000 clones listed, 70% to 90% were seen once. Material for sequencing was PBMCs or T cells enriched from blood (not recorded which). These receptors all come from a man aged 25-40 years who had recovered from COVID-19.

The chain has TRBV25-1 and TRBJ2-1, with TRBD2 matching 11 bases. The junction had 5 bases not matched to a gene; V was cut back by 1 base and J by 15 bases. CDR1 MGHDK and CDR2 SYGVNS come from the germline V gene. The CDR3 is made up of 13 amino acids. The CDR3 region has the DNA TGTGCCAGCAGTGAATCGGGACTAGCGGAACCGTTCTTC. Its translation is CASSESGLAEPFF.

Comment on this clone: Other DNA sequences in the same sample also yield this CDR3. The chain uses TRBV5-1 and TRBJ2-1; TRBD2 might be the D (6 bases). CDR1 is SGHRS and CDR2 is YFSETQ in the germline V gene. With 2 bases removed from V and 0 bases from J, the gap between germline ends came to 9 bases. The CDR3 is 15 residues long. The CDR3 DNA sequence: TGCGCCAGCAGCTTCGGGGGAAGCTCCTACAATGAGCAGTTCTTC. It specifies CASSFGGSSYNEQFF.

This chain connects TRBV10-1 to TRBJ1-1, with TRBD1 matching over 8 bases. The V and J ends lost 4 bases and 5 bases, in that order; junction bases with no gene match: 12. From germline, CDR1 is WNHNN and CDR2 SYGVQD (reference sequence). CDR3 length equals 16 residues. DNA for the CDR3: TGCGCCAGCAGTGGGGCAGGGGGCCGGATGGGTACTGAAGCTTTCTTT. Residues: CASSGAGGRMGTEAFF.

The chain uses TRBV28 and TRBJ2-7; 9 bases line up with TRBD1. With V trimmed by 5 bases and J by 7 bases, 12 bases remained unmatched. The CDR3 covers 15 residues. Germline V lookup: CDR1 MDHEN, CDR2 SYDVKM. CDR3 amino acids: CASSLSGTGFMEQYF. The CDR3 nucleotides are TGTGCCAGCAGTCTCTCCGGGACAGGGTTTATGGAGCAGTACTTC. The whole variable domain, filled in from reference TRBV28 and TRBJ2-7, reads DVKVTQSSRYLVKRTGEKVFLECVQDMDHENMFWYRQDPGLGLRLIYFSYDVKMKEKGDIPEGYSVSREKKERFSLILESASTNQTSMYLCASSLSGTGFMEQYFGPGTRLTVT.

The chain recombines TRBV7-8 with TRBJ2-3, with D perhaps TRBD1 (6 bases). V lost 8 bases, J lost 1 base, and 13 bases lay in between. Germline values: CDR1 SGHVS, CDR2 FQNEAQ. The length of the CDR3 is 14 residues. CDR3 sequence reads: CASCWAGGTDTQYF. Written as DNA, the CDR3 is TGTGCCAGCTGCTGGGCAGGGGGCACAGATACGCAGTATTTT.

The chain is built from TRBV5-1 and TRBJ2-7, with 9 bases identical to TRBD1. Trimming at V came to 2 bases and at J to 5 bases, leaving 8 bases not matched to a gene. Per the germline V gene, CDR1 is SGHRS and CDR2 is YFSETQ. The CDR3 totals 15 residues. The CDR3 loop reads CASSFLGQGHHEQYF. The DNA of the CDR3 is TGCGCCAGCAGCTTCTTGGGACAGGGCCACCACGAGCAGTACTTC.

The chain links TRBV28 to TRBJ1-4, with TRBD1 identical over 8 bases. With V trimmed by 7 bases and J by 11 bases, 9 bases remained unmatched. Germline CDR1 and CDR2: MDHEN and SYDVKM. The CDR3 is 13 residues long. CDR3 nucleotides: TGTGCCAGCAACCAGGGGGCAGTTTACAAACTGTTTTTT. It specifies CASNQGAVYKLFF.

This chain joins TRBV19 and TRBJ2-5; a weak D match, TRBD1 (6 bases). Germline-derived CDR1 and CDR2 are LNHDA and SQIVND (reference sequence). V was clipped by 4 bases and J by 2 bases, with 11 bases between them. The CDR3 totals 14 residues. In DNA, the CDR3 is TGTGCCAGTAGTACCCGGACAGCTCAAGAGACCCAGTACTTC. It encodes CASSTRTAQETQYF.

This clone was detected only a few times. The genes are TRBV2 and TRBJ1-2; TRBD1 aligns across 8 bases. Trimming took 7 bases from V and 4 from J; bases not matched to a gene: 8. Per germline, CDR1 SNHLY and CDR2 FYNNEI. This CDR3 is 14 amino acids long. CDR3 region: CASTLDRGRYGYTF. The CDR3 DNA reads TGTGCCAGCACTTTAGACAGGGGACGCTATGGCTACACCTTC.

This CDR3 reads CASPLLGTATF. The CDR3 DNA sequence: TGTGCCAGCCCCCTGCTAGGGACAGCTACCTTC. J is TRBJ1-2 and V is TRBV6-4; 7 nucleotides align to TRBD1. Germline CDR1 and CDR2: MRHNA and SNTAGT. The J segment lost 14 bases and the V segment lost 8 bases, leaving 11 bases of the junction unmatched. The CDR3 spans 11 residues.

The chain uses TRBV29-1 and TRBJ1-2, with D possibly TRBD1 on 5 matching bases. This CDR3 is 11 amino acids long. The V and J ends lost 6 bases and 6 bases respectively, with 11 bases between them. Germline V gene lookup returns CDR1 SQVTM and CDR2 ANQGSEA. For the CDR3, the DNA is TGCAGCGTGAGGGCGGGGGATGGCTACACCTTC. Translated: CSVRAGDGYTF. Drawing the rest from reference TRBV29-1 and TRBJ1-2, the complete variable domain is SAVISQKPSRDICQRGTSLTIQCQVDSQVTMMFWYRQQPGQSLTLIATANQGSEATYESGFVIDKFPISRPNLTFSTLTVSNMSPEDSSIYLCSVRAGDGYTFGSGTRLTVV.

DNA of the CDR3: TGTGCCAGTAGTATAAGGACTAGCGGGAACTTCACAGATACGCAGTATTTT. This encodes CASSIRTSGNFTDTQYF. The chain joins TRBV19 to TRBJ2-3, with 12 nucleotides matching TRBD2. V was clipped by 2 bases and J by 2 bases; unmatched bases: 5. The CDR3 sequence is 17 residues long. Germline V gene data show CDR1 as LNHDA and CDR2 as SQIVND (reference sequence).

The genes are TRBV5-5 and TRBJ1-1; TRBD1 matches 8 bases. Per the germline V gene, CDR1 is SGHKS and CDR2 is YYEKEE (reference sequence). V trimming: 3 bases; J trimming: 1 base; junction bases outside the gene matches: 5. This CDR3 region has 15 residues. The CDR3 sequence is CASSSPGTGNTEAFF. CDR3 DNA sequence: TGTGCCAGCAGCTCGCCCGGGACAGGGAACACTGAAGCTTTCTTT.

In its sample, this clone was seen once. The J gene is TRBJ2-7, the V gene TRBV10-3; possibly TRBD2 for D (6 bases). V was pared by 3 bases and J by 4 bases, with 10 bases between. From germline, CDR1 is ENHRY and CDR2 SYGVKD. The CDR3 has 13 residues. The CDR3 loop is CAISDEGTYEQYF. CDR3 nucleotides: TGTGCCATCAGTGACGAAGGGACTTACGAGCAGTACTTC.

The count of this clone is one. The J gene is TRBJ2-5, the V gene TRBV6-1; a possible D gene is TRBD2 (6 bases). Deletions cut 8 bases from V and 5 bases from J, with 9 bases between. This CDR3 contains 11 residues. Germline V gene data show CDR1 as MNHNS and CDR2 as SASEGT. CDR3 amino acids: CASAGHETQYF. The CDR3 DNA is TGTGCCAGCGCGGGGCACGAGACCCAGTACTTC.

Details on this clone: Other DNA sequences within the sample encode an identical CDR3. The CDR3 is CASSFTGGSYNEQFF. CDR3 bases: TGTGCCAGCAGCTTTACAGGGGGGTCGTACAATGAGCAGTTCTTC. The chain has TRBV7-6 and TRBJ2-1; 8 nucleotides match TRBD1. The germline CDR1 and CDR2 sequences are SGHVS and FNYEAQ. Germline trimming cut 3 bases from V and 4 bases from J; bases unmatched to any gene: 5. This CDR3 has 15 amino acids.

This chain uses TRBV19 with TRBJ2-4; 9 bases line up with TRBD2. The CDR3 has 20 amino acids. The junction had 13 bases not matched to a gene; V was cut back by 0 bases and J by 1 base. The V gene's germline CDR1 is LNHDA and CDR2 SQIVND (reference sequence). The CDR3 DNA is TGTGCCAGTAGTATAGATGCGTCTAGCGGGACGGCACGGGCCAAAAACATTCAGTACTTC. Protein sequence: CASSIDASSGTARAKNIQYF. The whole variable domain, remainder taken from reference TRBV19 and TRBJ2-4, is DGGITQSPKYLFRKEGQNVTLSCEQNLNHDAMYWYRQDPGQGLRLIYYSQIVNDFQKGDIAEGYSVSREKKESFPLTVTSAQKNPTAFYLCASSIDASSGTARAKNIQYFGAGTRLSVL.

The genes are TRBV30 and TRBJ2-7; maybe TRBD2 (5 bases). V lost 3 bases to trimming and J lost 2 bases, with 17 bases between them. This CDR3 region has 15 residues. Germline assignment: CDR1 GTSNPN and CDR2 SVGIG (reference sequence). CDR3 DNA: TGTGCCTGGAGCCCCGGGGTTCGGACGACCTACGAGCAGTACTTC. Residues: CAWSPGVRTTYEQYF. Full variable domain (rest looked up from reference TRBV30 and TRBJ2-7): SQTIHQWPATLVQPVGSPLSLECTVEGTSNPNLYWYRQAAGRGLQLLFYSVGIGQISSEVPQNLSASRPQDRQFILSSKKLLLSDSGFYLCAWSPGVRTTYEQYFGPGTRLTVT.

This clone was found a few times. This rearrangement joins TRBV2 to TRBJ1-5; D may be TRBD1 (5 bases). Germline loops: CDR1 SNHLY, CDR2 FYNNEI. The V end lost 2 bases, the J end lost 12 bases, and 11 bases lay between the germline ends. This CDR3 is 12 amino acids long. CDR3 coding DNA: TGTGCCAGCAGTGAATCTAGGGGCGGCCAGCATTTT. Protein sequence: CASSESRGGQHF.

The chain joins TRBV10-3 to TRBJ1-2, with D possibly matching TRBD1 (5 bases). Germline loops: CDR1 ENHRY, CDR2 SYGVKD. The CDR3 contains 12 residues. The V gene lost 3 bases and the J gene lost 4 bases, with 6 bases spanning the gap. The CDR3 nucleotides are TGTGCCATCAGTGAAGGGGCCTATGGCTACACCTTC. Protein sequence: CAISEGAYGYTF.

The chain recombines TRBV11-2 with TRBJ2-2, with D possibly being TRBD2 (5 bases). V lost 5 bases, J lost 8 bases, and 24 bases lay in between. The V gene's germline CDR1 is SGHAT and CDR2 FQNNGV. This CDR3 spans 17 amino acids. CDR3 coding DNA: TGTGCCAGCAGCCCTATCCGTGGGCGGGTGATAGGGGGGGAGCTGTTTTTT. Protein sequence: CASSPIRGRVIGGELFF.

The chain couples TRBV11-3 to TRBJ1-1, with TRBD1 identical over 10 bases. CDR1 and CDR2 (germline): SGHNT, YENEEA. V dropped 4 bases and J dropped 3; count of bases not matched to a gene: 17. The CDR3 length is 19 residues. In DNA form, the CDR3 reads TGTGCCAGCAGCTCCTCTACCGGGACAGGGGATTTGAAGGACACTGAAGCTTTCTTT. It translates to CASSSSTGTGDLKDTEAFF. The full variable domain, in which reference TRBV11-3 and TRBJ1-1 provide the parts outside the CDR3, is EAGVVQSPRYKIIEKKQPVAFWCNPISGHNTLYWYLQNLGQGPELLIRYENEEAVDDSQLPKDRFSAERLKGVDSTLKIQPAELGDSAVYLCASSSSTGTGDLKDTEAFFGQGTRLTVV.

Concerning this clone itself: This sample also contains other DNA sequences that code for the same CDR3. This chain joins TRBV12-3 or TRBV12-4 and TRBJ2-7; 8 bases are a match to TRBD2. The CDR3 is 13 amino acids. Unmatched junction bases numbered 3, after V lost 6 bases and J lost 2 bases. The CDR3 DNA sequence: TGTGCCAGCAGCCCGGGACTAGCCTACGAGCAGTACTTC. Protein: CASSPGLAYEQYF.

The chain joins TRBV29-1 to TRBJ1-2; TRBD1 matches 9 bases. V shed 4 bases and J 1 base; nucleotides not matched to a gene: 4. CDR3 length: 14 amino acids. Germline assignment: CDR1 SQVTM and CDR2 ANQGSEA. CDR3 sequence reads: CSVGGQGSNYGYTF. The CDR3 DNA is TGCAGCGTTGGGGGACAGGGTAGTAACTATGGCTACACCTTC.

The chain employs TRBV4-1 and TRBJ2-7; 8 nucleotides match TRBD2. Unmatched junction bases numbered 26, after V lost 4 bases and J lost 3 bases. Looked up from germline, CDR1 is MGHRA and CDR2 is YSYEKL. This CDR3 has 21 residues. The CDR3 DNA reads as TGCGCCAGCAGCCCTGAGGGGTCCGCGGGGGGCCCGACTAAACACTACTACGAGCAGTACTTC. This sequence encodes CASSPEGSAGGPTKHYYEQYF.

The chain is built from TRBV4-2 and TRBJ2-7; TRBD2 is a possible D gene (6 bases). Germline V gene lookup returns CDR1 LGHNA and CDR2 YNFKEQ. CDR3 length equals 14 residues. V was clipped by 0 bases and J by 5 bases, with 11 bases between them. CDR3 sequence reads: CASSQETGVDEQYF. The CDR3 DNA reads TGTGCCAGCAGCCAAGAAACGGGAGTGGACGAGCAGTACTTC.

V and J are TRBV19 and TRBJ1-4; possibly TRBD1 for D (5 bases). V was shortened by 6 bases and J by 2 bases, with 7 bases between the two germline ends. This CDR3 has 13 residues. The germline gives CDR1 LNHDA, CDR2 SQIVND (reference sequence). CDR3 sequence: CASRGTTNEKLFF. The CDR3 DNA is TGTGCCAGTAGAGGGACTACTAATGAAAAACTGTTTTTT.